These 29 T cell receptor beta chains were all obtained from the same sample, sequenced in a study of blood T cell repertoires in COVID-19. Profiled with immunoSEQ multiplex PCR; TCRdb holds only in-frame clones, not every one. The table includes some 47,000 clones, about nine tenths detected once. The sample taken for sequencing was peripheral blood. The receptors were gathered from a woman of 80 years or more in a cohort sampled during active or convalescent COVID-19.

This chain connects TRBV29-1 to TRBJ2-1; 10 positions match TRBD2. Trimming cost V 3 bases and J 1 base; bases outside gene matches: 6. Germline assignment: CDR1 SQVTM and CDR2 ANQGSEA. This CDR3 contains 16 residues. The CDR3 sequence: CSVDTSGETSYNEQFF. In DNA form, the CDR3 reads TGCAGCGTTGACACTAGCGGGGAAACGTCCTACAATGAGCAGTTCTTC.

V is TRBV5-1 and J is TRBJ2-5, with D tentatively TRBD1 (5 bases). The CDR3 loop spans 16 amino acids. V lost 1 base and J 1 base, leaving 14 bases between the germline ends. Germline loops: CDR1 SGHRS, CDR2 YFSETQ. CDR3 amino acids: CASSLQGGELQETQYF. The CDR3 nucleotides read TGCGCCAGCAGCTTGCAGGGCGGAGAACTCCAAGAGACCCAGTACTTC.

The chain combines TRBV19 with TRBJ2-1; D is perhaps TRBD2 (5 bases). The CDR3 has 14 residues. Trimming removed 5 bases from V and 9 bases from J, with 17 bases in between. Germline loops: CDR1 LNHDA, CDR2 SQIVND (reference sequence). DNA of the CDR3: TGTGCCAGTAGTCCCGGACTTGAGTTCCCTGAGCAGTTCTTC. Translating gives CASSPGLEFPEQFF.

The chain's CDR3 is CASSLSRDTYEQYF. In DNA form, the CDR3 reads TGTGCCAGCAGTTTATCTAGGGACACCTACGAGCAGTACTTC. The chain carries TRBV27 and TRBJ2-7; weak D call: TRBD1 (6 bases). The germline V and J ends were trimmed by 0 bases and 2 bases, with 8 bases remaining between them. CDR1 is MNHEY, CDR2 SMNVEV, per germline (reference sequence). CDR3 length equals 14 residues.

This clone was observed a few times. The gene calls are TRBV2 and TRBJ2-2, with 9 bases aligning to TRBD1. Germline-derived CDR1 and CDR2 are SNHLY and FYNNEI. The CDR3 is 14 amino acids. After removal of 10 bases from V and 4 bases from J, the junction contained 7 bases not matched to a gene. CDR3 amino acids: CATAQGARTGELFF. Written as DNA, the CDR3 is TGTGCCACCGCACAGGGGGCCCGCACCGGGGAGCTGTTTTTT. The whole variable domain, remainder taken from reference TRBV2 and TRBJ2-2, is EPEVTQTPSHQVTQMGQEVILRCVPISNHLYFYWYRQILGQKVEFLVSFYNNEISEKSEIFDDQFSVERPDGSNFTLKIRSTKLEDSAMYFCATAQGARTGELFFGEGSRLTVL.

V and J are TRBV30 and TRBJ1-1; D not certain. CDR3 size: 14 residues. From germline, CDR1 is GTSNPN and CDR2 SVGIG (reference sequence). V dropped 2 bases and J dropped 1 base, with 11 bases sitting between them. CDR3: CAWSPGMPNTEAFF. The CDR3 DNA sequence: TGTGCCTGGAGTCCAGGCATGCCGAACACTGAAGCTTTCTTT.

J is TRBJ2-7 and V is TRBV9; possibly TRBD2 for D (6 bases). Trimming left V 0 bases short and J 2 bases short, with 9 bases between. CDR1 and CDR2 from the germline V gene are SGDLS and YYNGEE. This CDR3 has 14 residues. DNA of the CDR3: TGTGCCAGCAGCGTAGCTCCTAGCGCCTACGAGCAGTACTTC. It is translated as CASSVAPSAYEQYF. The variable domain in full, with the rest retrieved from reference TRBV9 and TRBJ2-7, is DSGVTQTPKHLITATGQRVTLRCSPRSGDLSVYWYQQSLDQGLQFLIQYYNGEERAKGNILERFSAQQFPDLHSELNLSSLELGDSALYFCASSVAPSAYEQYFGPGTRLTVT.

The J gene is TRBJ1-4, the V gene TRBV6-6; 9 bases agree with TRBD1. The germline V gene has CDR1 MNHNY and CDR2 SVGAGI (reference sequence). CDR3 length: 16 residues. Losses at the gene ends were 6 bases for V and 3 bases for J; bases not matched to a gene: 8. The CDR3 is CASRDRGSAANEKLFF. CDR3 nucleotide sequence: TGTGCCAGCAGGGACAGGGGATCGGCGGCTAATGAAAAACTGTTTTTT.

J is TRBJ1-6 and V is TRBV27; D not certain. From germline, CDR1 is MNHEY and CDR2 SMNVEV (reference sequence). The CDR3 is 19 residues long. Trimming removed 0 bases at V and 1 base at J, with 16 bases between. The CDR3 protein is CASSLSTGEGRSYNSPLHF. For the CDR3, the DNA is TGTGCCAGCAGTTTATCTACCGGGGAGGGAAGGTCCTATAATTCACCCCTCCACTTT.

The rearrangement links TRBV12-3 or TRBV12-4 to TRBJ2-3; D unresolved. The CDR3 is made up of 12 amino acids. V was clipped by 6 bases and J by 5 bases, with 9 bases between them. In DNA form, the CDR3 reads TGTGCCAGCAGACGTCAGGTAGATACGCAGTATTTT. It codes for CASRRQVDTQYF.

The gene calls are TRBV6-1 and TRBJ1-1, with a possible D match to TRBD1 (5 bases). Deletions cut 2 bases from V and 4 bases from J, with 11 bases between. Germline-derived CDR1 and CDR2 are MNHNS and SASEGT. CDR3 length equals 14 residues. Written as DNA, the CDR3 is TGTGCCAGCAGTGAACAGGGCGTGGGCACTGAAGCTTTCTTT. Translating it yields CASSEQGVGTEAFF.

V gene TRBV6-6 combines with J gene TRBJ2-3, with 9 bases fitting TRBD2. The junction had 4 bases not matched to a gene; V was cut back by 8 bases and J by 1 base. Germline V gene lookup returns CDR1 MNHNY and CDR2 SVGAGI (reference sequence). The CDR3 runs to 14 residues. The CDR3 loop reads CASVVAGGTDTQYF. CDR3 nucleotide sequence: TGTGCCAGCGTTGTAGCGGGAGGCACAGATACGCAGTATTTT.

J is TRBJ2-1 and V is TRBV9; TRBD2 matches at 9 bases. Looked up from germline, CDR1 is SGDLS and CDR2 is YYNGEE. The CDR3 covers 16 residues. V was pared by 0 bases and J by 1 base, with 2 bases of the junction left unmatched. CDR3 sequence: CASSVGLAGSYNEQFF. The CDR3 coding sequence is TGTGCCAGCAGCGTAGGCCTAGCGGGATCCTACAATGAGCAGTTCTTC.

The chain combines TRBV2 with TRBJ2-5; the D is unclear. Germline V gives CDR1 SNHLY, CDR2 FYNNEI. The CDR3 extends over 12 amino acids. Trimming left V 4 bases short and J 5 bases short, with 8 bases between. The CDR3 DNA is TGTGCCAGCAGTGTAGGTAGCGAGACCCAGTACTTC. Translation gives CASSVGSETQYF.

The J gene is TRBJ2-3, the V gene TRBV9; 11 bases match TRBD2. This CDR3 is built from 18 residues. After removal of 3 bases from V and 0 bases from J, the junction contained 9 bases not matched to a gene. Germline V gene lookup returns CDR1 SGDLS and CDR2 YYNGEE. The chain's CDR3 is CASSGTSGGHYSTDTQYF. The DNA for the CDR3 is TGTGCCAGCAGCGGAACTAGCGGGGGCCACTATAGCACAGATACGCAGTATTTT.

The rearrangement links TRBV4-3 to TRBJ2-7; D is perhaps TRBD2 (6 bases). Trimming took off 1 base at V and 1 base at J, with 14 bases between the two ends. There are 16 residues in the CDR3. CDR1 is LGHNA and CDR2 is YSLEER in the germline V gene. CDR3 amino acids: CASSQGTRGSSYEQYF. The CDR3 DNA reads as TGCGCCAGCAGCCAAGGGACACGGGGGTCTTCCTACGAGCAGTACTTC.

This chain uses TRBV9 with TRBJ2-7, with D hard to call. This CDR3 is built from 17 residues. Looked up from germline, CDR1 is SGDLS and CDR2 is YYNGEE. With 0 bases removed from V and 0 bases from J, the gap between germline ends came to 16 bases. Here the CDR3 reads CASSVGVGEISSYEQYF. The CDR3 nucleotides are TGTGCCAGCAGCGTAGGGGTCGGAGAGATTAGCTCCTACGAGCAGTACTTC. Drawing the rest from reference TRBV9 and TRBJ2-7, the complete variable domain is DSGVTQTPKHLITATGQRVTLRCSPRSGDLSVYWYQQSLDQGLQFLIQYYNGEERAKGNILERFSAQQFPDLHSELNLSSLELGDSALYFCASSVGVGEISSYEQYFGPGTRLTVT.

The chain has TRBV2 and TRBJ1-4; a possible D gene is TRBD1 (6 bases). Trimming removed 6 bases at V and 0 bases at J, with 11 bases between. Germline V gives CDR1 SNHLY, CDR2 FYNNEI. The CDR3 totals 15 residues. CDR3 sequence (DNA): TGTGCCAGCAGCGTAGAGGGGGCAACTAATGAAAAACTGTTTTTT. It codes for CASSVEGATNEKLFF.

CDR3 nucleotides: TGCGCCAGCAGCCCTCTAGCGTTCTCCTACAATGAGCAGTTCTTC. It encodes CASSPLAFSYNEQFF. The V and J genes are TRBV4-3 and TRBJ2-1; possible D gene TRBD2, 6 bases. This CDR3 region has 15 residues. Trimming pared 4 bases from V and 0 bases from J, leaving 10 bases between. Germline values: CDR1 LGHNA, CDR2 YSLEER.

The chain couples TRBV7-3 to TRBJ2-3; 7 bases fit TRBD1. Germline CDR1 reads SGHTA; CDR2 reads FQGTGA. Unmatched junction bases numbered 9, after V lost 5 bases and J lost 1 base. The CDR3 is 16 amino acids. CDR3 residues: CASSPGTAIRTDTQYF. CDR3 sequence (DNA): TGTGCCAGCAGCCCCGGGACAGCTATACGCACAGATACGCAGTATTTT. The full variable domain, rest sourced from reference TRBV7-3 and TRBJ2-3, is GAGVSQTPSNKVTEKGKYVELRCDPISGHTALYWYRQSLGQGPEFLIYFQGTGAADDSGLPNDRFFAVRPEGSVSTLKIQRTERGDSAVYLCASSPGTAIRTDTQYFGPGTRLTVL.

The chain combines TRBV1 with TRBJ2-5; the D call of TRBD2 is as the table states it, not checked on the DNA. TRBV1 is listed as a pseudogene. The CDR3 runs 16 residues. The CDR3 nucleotides are TGCACCAGCAGCCGGGGGGAGCGGGAGCCTCAAGAGACCCAGTACTTC. Its translation: CTSSRGEREPQETQYF.

This chain connects TRBV7-3 to TRBJ2-1; TRBD2 aligns across 11 bases. The CDR3 loop spans 15 amino acids. Germline trimming cut 5 bases from V and 5 bases from J; bases unmatched to any gene: 5. The germline V gene encodes CDR1 SGHTA and CDR2 FQGTGA. The CDR3 sequence is CASSPSSGGHNEQFF. CDR3 bases: TGTGCCAGCAGCCCGTCTAGCGGGGGGCACAATGAGCAGTTCTTC.

This clone appeared a few times. This chain links TRBV7-9 with TRBJ1-5, with TRBD1 as a possible D gene (5 bases). This CDR3 has 14 amino acids. V dropped 5 bases and J dropped 4 bases, with 12 bases sitting between them. Germline CDR1 and CDR2: SEHNR and FQNEAQ (reference sequence). The DNA for the CDR3 is TGTGCCAGCAGCCCCCTGGGGGGAAATCAGCCCCAGCATTTT. Its translation: CASSPLGGNQPQHF.

The rearrangement uses TRBV9 and TRBJ1-1; 7 bases fit TRBD1. The V and J ends lost 3 bases and 0 bases, in that order; junction bases with no gene match: 5. The CDR3 loop spans 15 amino acids. The germline gives CDR1 SGDLS, CDR2 YYNGEE. The CDR3 DNA reads as TGTGCCAGCAGCGCCCAAGACAGGGTGAACACTGAAGCTTTCTTT. Amino acid sequence: CASSAQDRVNTEAFF.

The V and J genes are TRBV5-4 and TRBJ1-2; unclear D gene. This CDR3 is 14 amino acids long. V was cut by 0 bases and J by 0 bases, with 6 bases left in between. Germline V lookup: CDR1 SGHNT, CDR2 YYREEE (reference sequence). The CDR3 DNA reads TGTGCCAGCAGCTTGGTGACTGCTAACTATGGCTACACCTTC. Translating gives CASSLVTANYGYTF.

This clone was counted a single time. J is TRBJ2-3 and V is TRBV9; no clear D gene. The CDR3 has 16 residues. Germline values: CDR1 SGDLS, CDR2 YYNGEE. The V end was cut by 4 bases, the J end by 3 bases, with 18 bases between. The CDR3 is CASSPTRWAITDTQYF. DNA for the CDR3: TGTGCCAGCAGCCCGACCAGGTGGGCCATAACAGATACGCAGTATTTT.

The J gene is TRBJ2-2, the V gene TRBV5-1; D possibly corresponds to TRBD1 (5 bases). V lost 4 bases and J lost 6, with 13 bases in between. CDR1 is SGHRS, CDR2 YFSETQ, per germline. The CDR3 extends over 14 amino acids. CDR3 protein: CASSDMGRAGELFF. In nucleotides, the CDR3 is TGCGCCAGCAGCGATATGGGGCGCGCCGGGGAGCTGTTTTTT.

The V and J genes are TRBV28 and TRBJ2-7; D is undetermined. The V end lost 4 bases, the J end lost 6 bases, and 13 bases lay between the germline ends. Germline values: CDR1 MDHEN, CDR2 SYDVKM. The CDR3 is 13 residues long. Written as DNA, the CDR3 is TGTGCCAGCAGTTCACTTCGGGTGCTCGAGCAGTACTTC. Residues: CASSSLRVLEQYF. Combining the CDR3 with reference TRBV28 and TRBJ2-7 gives the whole variable domain DVKVTQSSRYLVKRTGEKVFLECVQDMDHENMFWYRQDPGLGLRLIYFSYDVKMKEKGDIPEGYSVSREKKERFSLILESASTNQTSMYLCASSSLRVLEQYFGPGTRLTVT.

CDR3 sequence: CASSPTGLGNQPQHF. DNA for the CDR3: TGTGCCAGCTCACCGACGGGACTTGGCAATCAGCCCCAGCATTTT. This chain uses TRBV18 with TRBJ1-5; D might be TRBD1 (5 bases). The ends were cut back, 3 bases at V and 2 bases at J, with 11 bases in the middle. Germline V gives CDR1 KGHSH, CDR2 LQKENI. The CDR3 runs 15 residues.